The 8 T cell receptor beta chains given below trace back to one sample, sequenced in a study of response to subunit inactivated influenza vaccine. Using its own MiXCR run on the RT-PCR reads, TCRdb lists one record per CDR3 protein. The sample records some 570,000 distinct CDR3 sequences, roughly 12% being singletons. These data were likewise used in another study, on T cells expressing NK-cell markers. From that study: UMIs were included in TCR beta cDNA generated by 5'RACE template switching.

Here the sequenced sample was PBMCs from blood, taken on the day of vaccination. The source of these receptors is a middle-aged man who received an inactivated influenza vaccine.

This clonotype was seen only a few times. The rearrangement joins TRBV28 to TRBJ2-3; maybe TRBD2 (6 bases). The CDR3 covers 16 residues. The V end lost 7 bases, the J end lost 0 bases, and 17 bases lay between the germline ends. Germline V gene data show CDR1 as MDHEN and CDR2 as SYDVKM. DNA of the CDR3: TGTGCCAGCACCCCTGGCGGGACCCTTAGCACAGATACGCAGTATTTT. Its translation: CASTPGGTLSTDTQYF.

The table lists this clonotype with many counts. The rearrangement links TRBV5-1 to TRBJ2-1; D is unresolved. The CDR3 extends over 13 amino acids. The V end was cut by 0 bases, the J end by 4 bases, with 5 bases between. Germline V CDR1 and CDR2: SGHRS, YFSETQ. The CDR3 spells CASSLGNYNEQFF. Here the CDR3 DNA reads TGCGCCAGCAGCTTGGGTAATTACAATGAGCAGTTCTTC.

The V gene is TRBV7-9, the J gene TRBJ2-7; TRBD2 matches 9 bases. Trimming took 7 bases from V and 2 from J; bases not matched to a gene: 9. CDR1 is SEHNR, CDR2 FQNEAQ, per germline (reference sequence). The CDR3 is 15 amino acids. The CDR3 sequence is CASTSPTSGTYEQYF. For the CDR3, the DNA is TGTGCCAGCACCTCGCCGACTAGCGGCACCTACGAGCAGTACTTC.

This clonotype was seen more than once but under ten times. This CDR3 reads CSARTLQGQDTEAFF. CDR3 coding DNA: TGCAGTGCTAGAACGTTACAGGGGCAGGACACTGAAGCTTTCTTT. The genes are TRBV20-1 and TRBJ1-1; 7 bases line up with TRBD1. The V gene's germline CDR1 is DFQATT and CDR2 SNEGSKA (reference sequence). J gave up 3 bases and V 2 bases, and 9 bases lay outside the gene matches. CDR3 size: 15 residues.

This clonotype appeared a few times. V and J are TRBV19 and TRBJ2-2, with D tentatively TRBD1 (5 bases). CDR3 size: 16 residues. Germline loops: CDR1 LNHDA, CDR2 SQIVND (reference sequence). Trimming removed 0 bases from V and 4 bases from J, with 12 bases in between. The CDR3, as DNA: TGTGCCAGTAGTATAGAAACAGGTCGCGGCACCGGGGAGCTGTTTTTT. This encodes CASSIETGRGTGELFF.

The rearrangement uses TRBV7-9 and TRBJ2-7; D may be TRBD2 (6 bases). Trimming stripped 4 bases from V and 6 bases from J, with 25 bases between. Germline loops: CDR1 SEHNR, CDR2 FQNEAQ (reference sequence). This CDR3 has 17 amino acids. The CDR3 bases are TGTGCCAGCAGCTCCCACCCGGGACTTGAGTTCCCCCTCGAGCAGTACTTC. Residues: CASSSHPGLEFPLEQYF.

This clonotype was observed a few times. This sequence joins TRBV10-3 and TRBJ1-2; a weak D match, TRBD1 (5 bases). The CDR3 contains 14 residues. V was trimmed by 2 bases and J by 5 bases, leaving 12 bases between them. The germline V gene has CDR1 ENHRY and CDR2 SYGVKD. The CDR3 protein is CAISEPPQGYGYTF. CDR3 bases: TGTGCCATCAGTGAGCCCCCCCAGGGTTATGGCTACACCTTC.

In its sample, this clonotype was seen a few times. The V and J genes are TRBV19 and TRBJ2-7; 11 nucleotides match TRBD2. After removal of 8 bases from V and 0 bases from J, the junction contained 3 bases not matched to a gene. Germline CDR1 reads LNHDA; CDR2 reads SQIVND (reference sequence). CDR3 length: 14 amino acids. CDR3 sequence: CASSSGRNSYEQYF. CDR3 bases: TGTGCCAGTTCTAGCGGGAGGAACTCCTACGAGCAGTACTTC.